This TCR beta chain was obtained from a study of blood T cell repertoires in COVID-19. CDR1 and CDR2 from the germline V gene are KGHSH and LQKENI. The CDR3 runs 12 residues. V shed 6 bases and J shed 2 bases, with 8 bases lying between them. In the original workflow: Amplification of reference gene primers provided the estimated nucleated cell counts. Clones were read by immunoSEQ multiplex PCR, and TCRdb kept only the in-frame ones, dropping some. V, J and clone size are taken as reported in that table, and D and trimming were inferred from the DNA itself. The sample has under 200,000 clones; about 85% are singletons.

This chain uses TRBV18 with TRBJ2-7, with a tentative D call TRBD2 (5 bases). The sequenced sample was peripheral blood. This TCR was recovered from a middle-aged woman with COVID-19, enrolled during active disease. CDR3 amino acids: CASSGSTYEQYF. The CDR3 coding sequence is TGTGCCAGCTCTGGGAGCACCTACGAGCAGTACTTC.